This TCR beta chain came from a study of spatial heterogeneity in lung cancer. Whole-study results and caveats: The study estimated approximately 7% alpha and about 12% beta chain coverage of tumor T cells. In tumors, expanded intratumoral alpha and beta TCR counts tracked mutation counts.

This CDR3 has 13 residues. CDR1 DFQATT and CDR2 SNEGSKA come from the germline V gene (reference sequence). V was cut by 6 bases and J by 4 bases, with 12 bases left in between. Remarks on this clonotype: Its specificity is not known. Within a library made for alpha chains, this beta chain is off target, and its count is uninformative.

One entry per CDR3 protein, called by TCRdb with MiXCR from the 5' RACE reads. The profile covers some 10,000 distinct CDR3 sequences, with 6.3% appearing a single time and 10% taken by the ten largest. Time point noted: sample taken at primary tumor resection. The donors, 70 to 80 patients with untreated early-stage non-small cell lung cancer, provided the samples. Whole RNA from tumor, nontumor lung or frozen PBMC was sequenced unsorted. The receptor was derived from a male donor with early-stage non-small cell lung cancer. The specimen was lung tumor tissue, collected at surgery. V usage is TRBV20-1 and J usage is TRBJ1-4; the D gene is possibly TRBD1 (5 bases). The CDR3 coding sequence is TGCAGTGCGGGGCCAGCACTTAATGAAAAACTGTTTTTT. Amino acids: CSAGPALNEKLFF.